The 28 T cell receptor beta chains given below trace back to one sample, sequenced in a study of PD-1 blockade in classical Hodgkin lymphoma. Here immunoSEQ multiplex PCR was the method, and the copy in TCRdb shows in-frame clones only, minus some. The top ten clones hold over 7.5% of a sample with about 93,000 clones, roughly 78% of them seen once. Time point meaning: cycle 4 day 1 (C4D1), after around six weeks of nivolumab. Every single patient, without exception, relapsed after autologous stem cell transplantation, and brentuximab vedotin exposure varied. Sequenced here: peripheral blood mononuclear cells (PBMCs), sampled before the fourth cycle of nivolumab. These receptors all stem from a human donor with classical Hodgkin lymphoma.

The chain couples TRBV5-1 to TRBJ1-6; no clear D gene. This CDR3 has 16 residues. The germline V gene has CDR1 SGHRS and CDR2 YFSETQ. Trimming cost V 0 bases and J 7 bases, with 14 bases left between them. The DNA of the CDR3 is TGCGCCAGCAGCTTGGGGGCCGGGATAGAGAATTCACCCCTCCACTTT. It translates to CASSLGAGIENSPLHF.

The genes are TRBV5-4 and TRBJ2-3, with D maybe TRBD2 (6 bases). Trimming took off 0 bases at V and 1 base at J, with 15 bases between the two ends. The CDR3 contains 17 residues. Per the germline V gene, CDR1 is SGHNT and CDR2 is YYREEE (reference sequence). The CDR3 coding sequence is TGTGCCAGCAGCTTGGACGCTAGCGAAGGGGGCACAGATACGCAGTATTTT. It encodes CASSLDASEGGTDTQYF.

The chain couples TRBV18 to TRBJ1-5; D may be TRBD1 (5 bases). V lost 3 bases, J lost 1 base, and 13 bases lay in between. This CDR3 spans 16 amino acids. In germline, CDR1 is KGHSH, CDR2 LQKENI. The CDR3 here is CASSPGLKRSNQPQHF. In DNA form, the CDR3 reads TGTGCCAGCTCACCGGGACTTAAGAGGAGCAATCAGCCCCAGCATTTT. The full variable domain, completed using reference TRBV18 and TRBJ1-5, is NAGVMQNPRHLVRRRGQEARLRCSPMKGHSHVYWYRQLPEEGLKFMVYLQKENIIDESGMPKERFSAEFPKEGPSILRIQQVVRGDSAAYFCASSPGLKRSNQPQHFGDGTRLSIL.

The chain links TRBV5-1 to TRBJ2-2, with 7 bases matching TRBD2. CDR1 and CDR2 from the germline V gene are SGHRS and YFSETQ. There are 15 residues in the CDR3. The ends lost 0 bases at V and 5 bases at J; junction bases unmatched: 4. The CDR3 DNA reads as TGCGCCAGCAGCTTGGGGAATAGCGGGACCGGGGAGCTGTTTTTT. It translates to CASSLGNSGTGELFF.

J is TRBJ1-5 and V is TRBV6-6; no clear D. The germline V and J ends were trimmed by 0 bases and 5 bases, with 5 bases remaining between them. The CDR3 has 13 amino acids. From germline, CDR1 is MNHNY and CDR2 SVGAGI (reference sequence). CDR3 protein: CASSYSGDQPQHF. The CDR3 coding sequence is TGTGCCAGCAGTTACTCGGGTGATCAGCCCCAGCATTTT.

The gene calls are TRBV5-1 and TRBJ2-1; D is possibly TRBD1 (5 bases). CDR1 and CDR2 (germline): SGHRS, YFSETQ. This CDR3 region has 13 residues. With 0 bases removed from V and 7 bases from J, the gap between germline ends came to 8 bases. The CDR3 bases are TGCGCCAGCAGCTTGGTACAGGCTAATGAGCAGTTCTTC. Translation gives CASSLVQANEQFF.

This clone was counted at least ten times. This chain uses TRBV25-1 with TRBJ1-2; possible D gene TRBD1, 6 bases. The CDR3 is 16 amino acids. Germline V gene data show CDR1 as MGHDK and CDR2 as SYGVNS. Trimming shortened V by 3 bases and J by 4 bases, and 18 bases separated the two germline ends. CDR3 region: CASSEWGGGAGYGYTF. In DNA form, the CDR3 reads TGTGCCAGCAGTGAGTGGGGCGGGGGCGCGGGCTATGGCTACACCTTC.

The V and J genes are TRBV30 and TRBJ1-5; D uncertain. V dropped 0 bases and J dropped 1 base, with 13 bases sitting between them. CDR1 and CDR2 (germline): GTSNPN, SVGIG (reference sequence). This CDR3 spans 16 amino acids. CDR3: CAWSVGGFVSNQPQHF. The CDR3 DNA reads as TGTGCCTGGAGTGTAGGAGGTTTTGTCAGCAATCAGCCCCAGCATTTT.

This rearrangement joins TRBV19 to TRBJ2-3; TRBD2 agrees at 12 bases. Per germline, CDR1 LNHDA and CDR2 SQIVND (reference sequence). V lost 3 bases and J lost 6; bases outside the gene matches: 4. There are 15 residues in the CDR3. CDR3 nucleotide sequence: TGTGCCAGTAGTATTCTAGCGGGGGGGACGGATACGCAGTATTTT. Protein: CASSILAGGTDTQYF.

The chain recombines TRBV10-3 with TRBJ2-7, with D perhaps TRBD1 (6 bases). Per the germline V gene, CDR1 is ENHRY and CDR2 is SYGVKD. The CDR3 has 14 residues. V was cut by 5 bases and J by 3 bases, with 14 bases left in between. Here the CDR3 DNA reads TGTGCCATCAGTCTACGACAGGTGAACTACGAGCAGTACTTC. It encodes CAISLRQVNYEQYF.

V is TRBV6-5 and J is TRBJ1-4; D might be TRBD1 (6 bases). There are 15 residues in the CDR3. Germline CDR1 is MNHEY and CDR2 is SVGAGI. V lost 0 bases and J lost 8, with 13 bases in between. Here the CDR3 DNA reads TGTGCCAGCAGTTACTCCTACAGGGTAGGGGAAAAACTGTTTTTT. It is translated as CASSYSYRVGEKLFF.

The chain couples TRBV5-4 to TRBJ2-5, with D tentatively TRBD2 (6 bases). CDR3 length: 16 amino acids. V dropped 3 bases and J dropped 4 bases, with 19 bases sitting between them. From germline, CDR1 is SGHNT and CDR2 YYREEE (reference sequence). CDR3 residues: CASSSARLANTETQYF. CDR3 DNA: TGTGCCAGCAGCTCTGCCCGGCTAGCGAACACAGAGACCCAGTACTTC.

The chain joins TRBV28 to TRBJ1-4; tentative D call: TRBD1 (6 bases). CDR3 length: 14 residues. From germline, CDR1 is MDHEN and CDR2 SYDVKM. The germline V and J ends were trimmed by 6 bases and 6 bases, with 14 bases remaining between them. The CDR3, as DNA: TGTGCCAGCAGGGGCGGGACACTGGATGAAAAACTGTTTTTT. Its translation is CASRGGTLDEKLFF. Drawing the rest from reference TRBV28 and TRBJ1-4, the complete variable domain is DVKVTQSSRYLVKRTGEKVFLECVQDMDHENMFWYRQDPGLGLRLIYFSYDVKMKEKGDIPEGYSVSREKKERFSLILESASTNQTSMYLCASRGGTLDEKLFFGSGTQLSVL.

V usage is TRBV4-1 and J usage is TRBJ2-1; D gene uncertain. The germline V gene encodes CDR1 MGHRA and CDR2 YSYEKL. Trimming cost V 0 bases and J 5 bases, with 17 bases left between them. The CDR3 is made up of 17 amino acids. CDR3 sequence reads: CASSQDLERPRNNEQFF. DNA for the CDR3: TGCGCCAGCAGCCAAGATCTTGAAAGGCCACGCAACAATGAGCAGTTCTTC.

V gene TRBV5-5 combines with J gene TRBJ1-3; D not resolved. The CDR3 consists of 15 residues. Trimming pared 0 bases from V and 2 bases from J, leaving 9 bases between. Germline loops: CDR1 SGHKS, CDR2 YYEKEE (reference sequence). CDR3 region: CASSLEVGTGNTIYF. The CDR3 bases are TGTGCCAGCAGCTTGGAGGTGGGAACTGGAAACACCATATATTTT.

This clone was recorded once. This chain links TRBV28 with TRBJ2-2, with 7 bases matching TRBD1. The CDR3 covers 15 residues. V dropped 3 bases and J dropped 10; count of bases not matched to a gene: 11. CDR1 MDHEN and CDR2 SYDVKM come from the germline V gene. The CDR3 loop reads CASSLNRGRVEELFF. CDR3 nucleotides: TGTGCCAGCAGTTTGAATAGGGGGCGAGTAGAGGAGCTGTTTTTT. The variable domain in full, completed from reference TRBV28 and TRBJ2-2, reads DVKVTQSSRYLVKRTGEKVFLECVQDMDHENMFWYRQDPGLGLRLIYFSYDVKMKEKGDIPEGYSVSREKKERFSLILESASTNQTSMYLCASSLNRGRVEELFFGEGSRLTVL.

The chain employs TRBV5-4 and TRBJ2-3; D gene ambiguous. Trimming shortened V by 4 bases and J by 3 bases, and 15 bases separated the two germline ends. From germline, CDR1 is SGHNT and CDR2 YYREEE (reference sequence). The CDR3 length is 15 residues. DNA for the CDR3: TGTGCCAGCAGCCCCCCGGCAGCGCGGACAGATACGCAGTATTTT. This encodes CASSPPAARTDTQYF. Variable domain in full (rest from reference TRBV5-4 and TRBJ2-3): ETGVTQSPTHLIKTRGQQVTLRCSSQSGHNTVSWYQQALGQGPQFIFQYYREEENGRGNFPPRFSGLQFPNYSSELNVNALELDDSALYLCASSPPAARTDTQYFGPGTRLTVL.

In the case of this clone: The sample has other DNA sequences that encode this CDR3 too. The J gene is TRBJ2-3, the V gene TRBV11-3, with D perhaps matching TRBD2 (7 bases). The V end was cut by 5 bases, the J end by 3 bases, with 15 bases between. Per germline, CDR1 SGHNT and CDR2 YENEEA. This CDR3 contains 15 residues. The CDR3 DNA sequence: TGTGCCAGCAGCCCTAGGGGGGGATCGACAGATACGCAGTATTTT. It encodes CASSPRGGSTDTQYF.

CDR3 in amino acids: CASSLGLAGGTGELFF. The CDR3, as DNA: TGTGCCAGCAGCCTTGGACTAGCGGGAGGCACCGGGGAGCTGTTTTTT. The chain couples TRBV5-4 to TRBJ2-2; 14 nucleotides agree with TRBD2. Germline-derived CDR1 and CDR2 are SGHNT and YYREEE (reference sequence). The CDR3 totals 16 residues. V trimming: 4 bases; J trimming: 4 bases; junction bases outside the gene matches: 3.

The V call is TRBV4-1, the J call TRBJ1-2; TRBD1 matches 7 bases. The V segment lost 0 bases and the J segment 3 bases; nucleotides outside the gene matches: 7. Germline CDR1 reads MGHRA; CDR2 reads YSYEKL. This CDR3 has 16 residues. This CDR3 is CASSQDRQGVDYGYTF. The CDR3 DNA reads TGCGCCAGCAGCCAAGATCGACAGGGTGTAGACTATGGCTACACCTTC.

The V gene is TRBV11-3, the J gene TRBJ2-3, with TRBD2 matching over 9 bases. With V trimmed by 5 bases and J by 0 bases, 6 bases remained unmatched. The germline CDR1 and CDR2 sequences are SGHNT and YENEEA. The CDR3 consists of 16 residues. The CDR3 here is CASSPGTSRSTDTQYF. CDR3 DNA: TGTGCCAGCAGCCCGGGGACTAGCAGAAGCACAGATACGCAGTATTTT.

In DNA form, the CDR3 reads TGTGCCAGCAGCTTGGACAGGGCTTATGGCTACACCTTC. Protein: CASSLDRAYGYTF. The rearrangement uses TRBV5-4 and TRBJ1-2, with D tentatively TRBD1 (6 bases). The germline CDR1 and CDR2 sequences are SGHNT and YYREEE (reference sequence). V was clipped by 0 bases and J by 5 bases, with 8 bases between them. CDR3 length: 13 amino acids.

The chain employs TRBV7-9 and TRBJ2-3, with D possibly TRBD2 on 6 matching bases. The CDR3 loop spans 14 amino acids. V was clipped by 7 bases and J by 0 bases, with 11 bases between them. Germline V gives CDR1 SEHNR, CDR2 FQNEAQ (reference sequence). Written as DNA, the CDR3 is TGTGCCAGCACTGAGGGACTTAGCACAGATACGCAGTATTTT. It is translated as CASTEGLSTDTQYF.

This CDR3 reads CASSPQLEGDTQYF. CDR3 bases: TGTGCCAGCAGCCCACAGCTCGAGGGAGATACGCAGTATTTT. The chain combines TRBV7-2 with TRBJ2-3, with D tentatively TRBD2 (5 bases). The CDR3 has 14 residues. Germline assignment: CDR1 SGHTA and CDR2 FQGNSA. Trimming stripped 5 bases from V and 5 bases from J, with 14 bases between.

The rearrangement uses TRBV5-5 and TRBJ1-2; D gene ambiguous. The CDR3 is 14 amino acids. Germline assignment: CDR1 SGHKS and CDR2 YYEKEE (reference sequence). Trimming took 0 bases from V and 1 from J, leaving 7 bases between them. CDR3 residues: CASSLEVLNYGYTF. CDR3 bases: TGTGCCAGCAGCTTGGAGGTCCTTAACTATGGCTACACCTTC. Complete variable domain (other parts from reference TRBV5-5 and TRBJ1-2): DAGVTQSPTHLIKTRGQQVTLRCSPISGHKSVSWYQQVLGQGPQFIFQYYEKEERGRGNFPDRFSARQFPNYSSELNVNALLLGDSALYLCASSLEVLNYGYTFGSGTRLTVV.

This chain connects TRBV6-6 to TRBJ1-5, with 8 positions matching TRBD1. CDR1 and CDR2 (germline): MNHNY, SVGAGI (reference sequence). This CDR3 contains 14 residues. V lost 6 bases to trimming and J lost 2 bases; unmatched junction nucleotides: 3. The CDR3 protein is CASSSTGGNQPQHF. The CDR3 DNA reads TGTGCCAGCAGCTCGACAGGGGGCAATCAGCCCCAGCATTTT.

This chain uses TRBV7-6 with TRBJ1-2, with 10 positions matching TRBD1. CDR1 and CDR2 (germline): SGHVS, FNYEAQ. V trimming: 1 base; J trimming: 2 bases; junction bases outside the gene matches: 1. The CDR3 is made up of 15 amino acids. DNA for the CDR3: TGTGCCAGCAGCTTAGGACAGGGGGCCAACTATGGCTACACCTTC. As protein: CASSLGQGANYGYTF. Complete variable domain (other parts from reference TRBV7-6 and TRBJ1-2): GAGVSQSPRYKVTKRGQDVALRCDPISGHVSLYWYRQALGQGPEFLTYFNYEAQQDKSGLPNDRFSAERPEGSISTLTIQRTEQRDSAMYRCASSLGQGANYGYTFGSGTRLTVV.

The genes are TRBV28 and TRBJ1-4; the D is unclear. Per germline, CDR1 MDHEN and CDR2 SYDVKM. Trimming removed 4 bases at V and 8 bases at J, with 20 bases between. The CDR3 is made up of 16 amino acids. Here the CDR3 reads CASSSLRATAEEKLFF. CDR3 nucleotides: TGTGCCAGCAGTTCCCTACGGGCCACGGCGGAAGAAAAACTGTTTTTT.